This is a list of T cell receptor beta chains from one sample in a study of cytomegalovirus exposure and HLA in healthy donors. The method was immunoSEQ multiplex PCR; TCRdb's version includes in-frame clones alone and lacks a portion of them. The sample includes 200,000 to 250,000 clones, about three quarters of them seen just once. The sample comprised PBMCs. The receptors derive from a man between 18 and 29 years old in good health and CMV-seronegative. Each CDR3 is given with its conserved first and last residue. The D gene is left open where the match is weak. Clone size is given for some rows only: seen once, a few or many times, or a class if the clone is expanded.

J,V,size,D,CDR3,DNA
TRBJ1-2,TRBV7-6,once,NA,CASSSGLLNYGYTF,TGTGCCAGCAGCTCGGGACTCCTAAACTATGGCTACACCTTC
TRBJ2-1,TRBV11-2,NA,NA,CASSLDSTRRRNEQFF,TGTGCCAGCAGCTTAGATTCCACTAGACGTCGTAATGAGCAGTTCTTC
TRBJ2-7,TRBV27,NA,TRBD2,CASSFGTTNEQYF,TGTGCCAGCAGTTTTGGGACTACAAACGAGCAGTACTTC
TRBJ1-1,TRBV7-2,NA,NA,CASRDPGGQTEAFF,TGTGCCAGCAGGGACCCGGGAGGGCAAACTGAAGCTTTCTTT
TRBJ2-7,TRBV6-6,NA,TRBD1,CASSYFGQGDREQYF,TGTGCCAGCAGTTATTTTGGACAGGGGGACCGGGAGCAGTACTTC
TRBJ1-4,TRBV11-2,NA,TRBD1,CASSSSTGDGEKLFF,TGTGCCAGCAGCTCCTCGACAGGGGATGGGGAAAAACTGTTTTTT
TRBJ2-1,TRBV27,NA,TRBD1,CASSRGWGQGARNEQFF,TGTGCCAGCAGTAGGGGGTGGGGACAGGGGGCGAGAAATGAGCAGTTCTTC
TRBJ1-5,TRBV19,NA,TRBD1,CASSGTVYSNQPQHF,TGTGCCAGTAGCGGGACAGTTTATAGCAATCAGCCCCAGCATTTT
TRBJ1-1,TRBV4-2,NA,NA,CASSVGDMNTEAFF,TGTGCCAGCAGCGTGGGGGACATGAACACTGAAGCTTTCTTT
TRBJ2-7,TRBV6-5,NA,TRBD2,CASSYLIAGAYEQYF,TGTGCCAGCAGTTACTTGATAGCGGGAGCGTACGAGCAGTACTTC
TRBJ1-2,TRBV9,NA,NA,CASSVAREHLDGYTF,TGTGCCAGCAGCGTAGCGCGGGAGCACCTTGATGGCTACACCTTC
TRBJ2-7,TRBV7-2,once,NA,CASSLALSGGSHEQYF,TGTGCCAGCAGCTTAGCGCTTAGCGGAGGTTCCCACGAGCAGTACTTC
TRBJ2-7,TRBV18,NA,NA,CASSPKFGGTASYEQYF,TGTGCCAGCTCACCAAAGTTTGGGGGGACTGCCTCCTACGAGCAGTACTTC
TRBJ1-5,TRBV7-2,NA,TRBD1,CASSLEGASNQPQHF,TGTGCCAGCAGCTTAGAGGGGGCTAGCAATCAGCCCCAGCATTTT
TRBJ1-2,TRBV6-1,NA,TRBD1,CASSGRDSGIFWYGYTF,TGTGCCAGCAGTGGCCGGGACAGCGGCATTTTTTGGTATGGCTACACCTTC
TRBJ1-5,TRBV25-1,NA,NA,CASSENGEVQPQHF,TGTGCCAGCAGTGAAAACGGTGAGGTTCAGCCCCAGCATTTT
TRBJ1-2,TRBV4-2,NA,NA,CASSPLPVEGYGYTF,TGTGCCAGCAGCCCCCTCCCGGTGGAGGGCTATGGCTACACCTTC
TRBJ2-3,TRBV6-4,NA,TRBD2,CASSATSGGADTQYF,TGTGCCAGCAGTGCGACTAGCGGGGGGGCAGATACGCAGTATTTT
TRBJ2-3,TRBV7-6,NA,NA,CASSLEGAGSRVDTQYF,TGTGCCAGCAGCTTAGAGGGAGCCGGATCGAGAGTAGATACGCAGTATTTT
TRBJ1-4,TRBV11-3,NA,TRBD1,CASSSPRQGAREKLFF,TGTGCCAGCAGCTCGCCTCGACAGGGGGCAAGGGAAAAACTGTTTTTT
TRBJ1-2,TRBV10-3,NA,TRBD1,CAIVRDRGDYGYTF,TGTGCCATCGTCCGTGACAGGGGGGACTATGGCTACACCTTC
TRBJ2-7,TRBV11-3,NA,TRBD1,CASSFGTGKDEQYF,TGTGCCAGCAGCTTCGGGACAGGGAAAGACGAGCAGTACTTC
TRBJ2-1,TRBV7-9,few,TRBD2,CASSLGTSGGISYNEQFF,TGTGCCAGCAGCTTAGGGACTAGCGGGGGTATCTCCTACAATGAGCAGTTCTTC
TRBJ2-3,TRBV7-8,once,TRBD2,CASSLRSVAGGLVSDTQYF,TGTGCCAGCAGCCTCCGGTCGGTAGCGGGAGGGCTTGTCTCAGATACGCAGTATTTT
TRBJ2-5,TRBV7-6,NA,TRBD1,CASSLLGQGMETQYF,TGTGCCAGCAGCTTACTGGGACAGGGGATGGAGACCCAGTACTTC
TRBJ2-2,TRBV4-1,NA,TRBD2,CASTPVGLAVTGELFF,TGCGCCAGCACCCCAGTGGGACTAGCGGTCACCGGGGAGCTGTTTTTT
TRBJ1-3,TRBV2,NA,NA,CASSEGRVVNTIYF,TGTGCCAGCAGTGAAGGCAGGGTGGTAAACACCATATATTTT
TRBJ2-7,TRBV19,NA,TRBD2,CASSGTSGAHEQYF,TGTGCCAGTAGCGGGACTAGCGGGGCCCACGAGCAGTACTTC
TRBJ1-1,TRBV13,NA,NA,CASSYSQGRITEAFF,TGTGCCAGCAGCTATTCACAGGGAAGGATCACTGAAGCTTTCTTT
TRBJ1-3,TRBV6-5,NA,NA,CASSYRGRGNTIYF,TGTGCCAGCAGTTACCGCGGAAGGGGAAACACCATATATTTT
TRBJ2-1,TRBV7-8,NA,NA,CASSLLQGNEQFF,TGTGCCAGCAGCTTGCTCCAGGGGAATGAGCAGTTCTTC
TRBJ2-7,TRBV6-6,NA,NA,CASSYTSDAYEQYF,TGTGCCAGCAGTTACACGTCAGATGCCTACGAGCAGTACTTC
TRBJ1-5,TRBV7-2,NA,NA,CASSLGLGGVGNQPQHF,TGTGCCAGCAGCTTAGGCCTTGGAGGGGTGGGGAATCAGCCCCAGCATTTT
TRBJ1-2,TRBV29-1,few,NA,CSVVQGSGYTF,TGCAGCGTTGTTCAGGGTAGTGGCTACACCTTC
TRBJ1-4,TRBV11-2,NA,TRBD1,CASSQTQGGLNEKLFF,TGTGCCAGCAGCCAAACACAGGGGGGACTTAATGAAAAACTGTTTTTT
TRBJ2-5,TRBV11-2,few,NA,CASSPAAGQETQYF,TGTGCCAGCAGCCCAGCGGCAGGTCAAGAGACCCAGTACTTC
TRBJ1-1,TRBV19,few,NA,CASSIDEQGFYTEAFF,TGTGCCAGTAGTATAGATGAGCAGGGTTTCTACACTGAAGCTTTCTTT
TRBJ2-7,TRBV30,few,TRBD2,CAWTSGSFEQYF,TGTGCCTGGACTAGCGGGAGTTTCGAGCAGTACTTC
TRBJ2-7,TRBV29-1,once,NA,CSAQTDSSYEQYF,TGCAGCGCTCAGACGGACAGCTCCTACGAGCAGTACTTC
TRBJ2-7,TRBV14,few,NA,CASSPVGSPLFYEQYF,TGTGCCAGCAGCCCCGTCGGGAGCCCCCTCTTCTACGAGCAGTACTTC
TRBJ1-2,TRBV7-6,NA,NA,CASSLVARSPLDRYGYTF,TGTGCCAGCAGCTTAGTAGCCCGCTCACCACTAGATCGCTATGGCTACACCTTC
TRBJ2-2,TRBV15,NA,TRBD2,CATSRLAATGELFF,TGTGCCACCAGCAGACTAGCGGCTACCGGGGAGCTGTTTTTT
TRBJ2-7,TRBV6-5,NA,NA,CASSYGLDYEQYF,TGTGCCAGCAGTTACGGTCTAGACTACGAGCAGTACTTC
TRBJ2-1,TRBV6-5,NA,NA,CASSQGHKQFNEQFF,TGTGCCAGCAGCCAAGGACATAAGCAATTTAATGAGCAGTTCTTC
TRBJ2-7,TRBV28,NA,TRBD1,CASSLQGASGYEQYF,TGTGCCAGCAGTCTCCAGGGGGCGTCAGGGTACGAGCAGTACTTC
TRBJ2-6,TRBV7-9,few,NA,CASSLATGPSSGANVLTF,TGTGCCAGCAGCCTAGCGACAGGGCCCAGCTCTGGGGCCAACGTCCTGACTTTC
TRBJ1-1,TRBV7-9,once,NA,CASRDLNTDEAFF,TGTGCCAGCAGGGACTTGAACACGGATGAAGCTTTCTTT
TRBJ2-3,TRBV10-3,NA,TRBD1,CAISERSTGGTSTDTQYF,TGTGCCATCAGTGAGCGTTCGACAGGGGGCACCAGCACAGATACGCAGTATTTT
TRBJ2-7,TRBV28,NA,TRBD2,CASSSKLVAGVLSYEQYF,TGTGCCAGCAGTTCGAAGCTGGTAGCGGGAGTCCTCTCCTACGAGCAGTACTTC
TRBJ2-2,TRBV6-6,NA,TRBD2,CASSTETRGGTGELFF,TGTGCCAGCAGTACAGAGACAAGGGGAGGGACCGGGGAGCTGTTTTTT
TRBJ1-1,TRBV9,NA,NA,CASSAGHSTEAFF,TGTGCCAGCAGCGCGGGACACTCCACTGAAGCTTTCTTT
TRBJ1-1,TRBV27,few,TRBD1,CASGDRGLAFF,TGTGCCAGCGGGGACAGGGGGCTAGCTTTCTTT
TRBJ2-1,TRBV28,NA,NA,CASSPKSPYNEQFF,TGTGCCAGCAGTCCCAAATCCCCCTACAATGAGCAGTTCTTC